These T cell receptor beta chains were read from a single sample in a study of blood T cell repertoires in COVID-19. Method: immunoSEQ multiplex PCR; TCRdb's copy keeps in-frame clones and lacks some. The data show about 140,000 clones, around nine tenths seen once. Sequencing was carried out using peripheral blood. These receptors were collected from a woman aged 45-65 years with active or convalescent COVID-19. CDR3s include the opening cysteine and the closing phenylalanine or tryptophan. The D gene is left open where the match is weak. Not every row has a clone size; where given, it reads once, few, many or a size class.

>TRBV7-2|TRBJ1-1|NA|14|NA
TGTGCCAGCAGCCCCAGAGCGATGAACACTGAAGCTTTCTTT
CASSPRAMNTEAFF
>TRBV6-2/TRBV6-3|TRBJ2-7|NA|12|NA
TGTGCCAGCAGTTATTACTTCGCCGAGCAGTACTTC
CASSYYFAEQYF
>TRBV19|TRBJ2-1|once|18|TRBD1
TGTGCCAGTAGTACATTAGGGGCCTGGACAGGCTTCCGAGGGGAGCAGTTCTTC
CASSTLGAWTGFRGEQFF
>TRBV3-1/TRBV3-2|TRBJ1-5|NA|11|NA
TGTGCCAGCAGCCAAGGAGGACCCCAGCATTTT
CASSQGGPQHF
>TRBV6-6|TRBJ1-1|NA|14|NA
TGTGCCAGCAGGTTGGGACAAGTTAACACTGAAGCTTTCTTT
CASRLGQVNTEAFF
>TRBV2|TRBJ1-5|NA|16|NA
TGTGCCAGCAGGGTTAAGGAGGGGCTGGGCAATCAGCCCCAGCATTTT
CASRVKEGLGNQPQHF
>TRBV9|TRBJ2-2|NA|15|TRBD2
TGTGCCAGCAGCGTAGAGACTAGCGCCACCGGGGAGCTGTTTTTT
CASSVETSATGELFF
>TRBV7-9|TRBJ2-7|NA|16|TRBD2
TGTGCCAGCAGCACGACTAGCGGGATTAGCTCCTACGAGCAGTACTTC
CASSTTSGISSYEQYF
>TRBV4-3|TRBJ2-1|NA|12|NA
TGCGCCAGCAGCCACTATAGCGATGAGCAGTTCTTC
CASSHYSDEQFF
>TRBV5-4|TRBJ2-3|once|17|TRBD2
TGTGCCAGCAGCCGGGACCTCTTGGCGGGAGGCACAGATACGCAGTATTTT
CASSRDLLAGGTDTQYF
>TRBV18|TRBJ2-1|NA|15|NA
TGTGCCAGCTCACCACTCCCTCAGGGATACAATGAGCAGTTCTTC
CASSPLPQGYNEQFF
>TRBV7-9|TRBJ1-4|NA|14|NA
TGTGCCAGCAGCTATGGACAGTTTAATGAAAAACTGTTTTTT
CASSYGQFNEKLFF
>TRBV18|TRBJ1-3|NA|15|NA
TGTGCCAGCTCACAAGAGGAGGGGTCTGGAAACACCATATATTTT
CASSQEEGSGNTIYF
>TRBV29-1|TRBJ1-1|NA|14|NA
TGCAGCGTTTGTAAAGGAGGAAAGAACACTGAAGCTTTCTTT
CSVCKGGKNTEAFF
>TRBV7-6|TRBJ1-4|NA|16|TRBD1
TGTGCCAGCAGCTTAGGCCCCGGGACAGGAGAGGAAAAACTGTTTTTT
CASSLGPGTGEEKLFF
>TRBV7-2|TRBJ2-3|NA|16|TRBD2
TGTGCCAGCAGCTTCACTAGCGGGGGGGCGACAGATACGCAGTATTTT
CASSFTSGGATDTQYF
>TRBV4-1|TRBJ2-2|once|16|TRBD2
TGCGCCAGCAGCCAAGGTAGCGGGACCCAACCACGGGAGCTGTTTTTT
CASSQGSGTQPRELFF